This T cell receptor beta chain comes out of a study of T cell repertoires in aging, cancer and after chemotherapy. This CDR3 has 10 residues. Germline CDR1 is GTSNPN and CDR2 is SVGIG (reference sequence). V was pared by 1 base and J by 10 bases, with 7 bases between. Peripheral blood genomic DNA, not sorted cells or RNA, was the template. This clonotype is deemed large (0.1 to 1%). Multiplex touch-down PCR with TRB-A/B primers amplified rearranged V-D-J TRB sequences. One entry per CDR3 protein results from TCRdb running MiXCR on the multiplex PCR reads. The sample contains 1,000 to 1,500 distinct CDR3 sequences, 20% to 25% of which appear only once.

Sequenced input: blood. The TCR comes from a human donor with a solid tumor. The chain has TRBV30 and TRBJ2-5; no definite D call. The CDR3 sequence: CAWSASIQYF. The CDR3, as DNA: TGTGCCTGGAGTGCCAGCATCCAGTACTTC.